The rows below give T cell receptor beta chains drawn from one sample of a study of identifying expanded T cells in peripheral blood. Some clones are missing from TCRdb's copy, which holds only in-frame ones; the method was immunoSEQ multiplex PCR. The sample records about 78,000 clones, about 83% being singletons. The specimen was blood. All receptors come from a person between 18 and 75 years old in good health. Each CDR3 is given without its conserved first and last residue. The D gene is left open where the match is weak.

ASSLPPGLAGEIYEQY	TRBJ2-7	TRBD2	TRBV28
ASSLGQGVTDTQY	TRBJ2-3	TRBD1	TRBV7-8
ASSLSDTSSAGT	TRBJ1-2	NA	TRBV11-2
AISTGANVLT	TRBJ2-6	NA	TRBV25-1
ASSSTSGTFTDTQY	TRBJ2-3	TRBD2	TRBV7-8
ASSVLAGGHNEQF	TRBJ2-1	TRBD2	TRBV9
ASIRGGSGRDTQY	TRBJ2-3	NA	TRBV21-1
ASSPQGDSYEQY	TRBJ2-7	NA	TRBV6-1
ASRRLAGNEQF	TRBJ2-1	TRBD2	TRBV11-2
ASSTPTGGQETQY	TRBJ2-5	TRBD1	TRBV6-5
ASSEAFGGTYEQY	TRBJ2-7	NA	TRBV6-1
SVVQGVHEQY	TRBJ2-7	NA	TRBV29-1
ASSSDNSGETQY	TRBJ2-5	NA	TRBV5-1
ASSLGRGASYEQY	TRBJ2-7	NA	TRBV7-2
ASSLSMDGYT	TRBJ1-2	NA	TRBV5-4
ASSLGQGRNEQY	TRBJ2-7	TRBD1	TRBV7-2
ASSYSGIYTGELF	TRBJ2-2	NA	TRBV6-5
ASSPRKTTGELF	TRBJ2-2	NA	TRBV28
ASSYSGSWDQPQH	TRBJ1-5	NA	TRBV6-6
ASSPLTGLPYNEQF	TRBJ2-1	NA	TRBV11-2
ASSLGLAEYEQY	TRBJ2-7	TRBD2	TRBV5-1
ASSLLAGPSTDTQY	TRBJ2-3	NA	TRBV28
ASSFRGGGEGIQY	TRBJ2-4	NA	TRBV28
ASGEFRPDQPQH	TRBJ1-5	NA	TRBV6-6
ASSCPIKGDRGWRYGYT	TRBJ1-2	TRBD1	TRBV7-3
AWTGVYGYT	TRBJ1-2	NA	TRBV30
ASRLIAGGNNEQF	TRBJ2-1	TRBD2	TRBV5-1